A selection of T cell receptor beta chains follows, all from one sample in a study of T cell responses to AZD1222 COVID-19 vaccine. Some clones are missing from TCRdb's copy, which holds only in-frame ones; the method was immunoSEQ multiplex PCR. The sample contains about 31,000 clones, 88% of which appear only once. The material sequenced was peripheral blood, taken 28 days after the second AZD1222 dose. The receptor set was obtained from an adult who received the AZD1222 COVID-19 vaccine. Each CDR3 is given with its conserved first and last residue. D genes are given only for firm matches. The size entry is marked missing in some rows and otherwise reads once, few, many or a size class.

size	J	V	D	DNA	CDR3
-	TRBJ2-7	TRBV6-5	TRBD1	TGTGCCAGCAGCCGAGGGGGCGGTCTTGCCTACGAGCAGTACTTC	CASSRGGGLAYEQYF
-	TRBJ1-6	TRBV5-1	TRBD1	TGCGCCAGCAGCTACCAGGGGGACAGTAATTCACCCCTCCACTTT	CASSYQGDSNSPLHF
-	TRBJ1-1	TRBV5-6	-	TGTGCCAGCAGCTTCCGGGTTCGGGGGTTCTCTGAAGCTTTCTTT	CASSFRVRGFSEAFF
few	TRBJ1-3	TRBV6-2/TRBV6-3	-	TGTGCCAGCAGTGGAGGACGGACAGACAGCTCTGGAAACACCATATATTTT	CASSGGRTDSSGNTIYF
-	TRBJ1-2	TRBV19	-	TGTGCCAGTATCCACGGGTTTGGGGGCGAAAACTATGGCTACACCTTC	CASIHGFGGENYGYTF
-	TRBJ1-1	TRBV7-2	-	TGTGCCAGCAGCTTAGTGTCGGGTTCCACTGAAGCTTTCTTT	CASSLVSGSTEAFF
once	TRBJ1-2	TRBV3-1/TRBV3-2	-	TGTGCCAGCAGCCAAGGGACAGAAGCTAACTATGGCTACACCTTC	CASSQGTEANYGYTF
-	TRBJ1-2	TRBV7-9	-	TGTGCCAGCGGCGACACGACCGAGCGGGGCTACACCTTC	CASGDTTERGYTF
-	TRBJ2-3	TRBV19	TRBD1	TGTGCCAGTGGACAGGGACCTCCAGATACGCAGTATTTT	CASGQGPPDTQYF
-	TRBJ1-2	TRBV21-1	-	TGTGCCAGCAGGGAGTCAAGGGGGGACAGGGCCACCGATGGCTACACCTTC	CASRESRGDRATDGYTF
-	TRBJ2-1	TRBV10-2	TRBD2	TGCGCCAGCATCATAGCGGGGGGGCAACTGGTAGAGCAGTTCTTC	CASIIAGGQLVEQFF
-	TRBJ2-2	TRBV6-5	-	TGTGCCAGCTTCCGCTCAGGCGCCAACACCGGGGAGCTGTTTTTT	CASFRSGANTGELFF
-	TRBJ1-1	TRBV7-9	TRBD1	TGTGCCAGCAGCTTAGATCTTCGGACAGGGTTTAAGGCTTTCTTT	CASSLDLRTGFKAFF
-	TRBJ2-7	TRBV5-1	TRBD1	TGCGCCAGCAGGGGACAGGGCTACGAGCAGTACTTC	CASRGQGYEQYF
-	TRBJ2-2	TRBV14	-	TGTGCCAGCAGCCGGGGCGTAAAGGTCACCGGGGAGCTGTTTTTT	CASSRGVKVTGELFF
-	TRBJ2-1	TRBV19	-	TGTGCCAGTAGTATTGGGTTAGGGGGACTCTACAATGAGCAGTTCTTC	CASSIGLGGLYNEQFF
-	TRBJ1-2	TRBV30	TRBD1	TGTGCCGGACGGGGACAGGGCCTTCTGGGCTATGGCTACACCTTC	CAGRGQGLLGYGYTF
few	TRBJ1-5	TRBV7-9	-	TGTGCCAGCAGCTTAGGGTATTTTCAGCCCCAGCATTTT	CASSLGYFQPQHF
-	TRBJ1-1	TRBV7-3	TRBD1	TGTGCCAGCAGCTTAACCGGGACAGGGGACCTTATGAACACTGAAGCTTTCTTT	CASSLTGTGDLMNTEAFF
-	TRBJ2-7	TRBV12-3/TRBV12-4	-	TGTGCCAGCAGTTTCGTGGTCTACGAGCAGTACTTC	CASSFVVYEQYF
-	TRBJ2-7	TRBV7-9	-	TGTGCCAGCAGCTTAAGCGATGGAGAAGGGCCCCGGGGCTTCGAGCAGTACTTC	CASSLSDGEGPRGFEQYF
-	TRBJ1-6	TRBV6-6	TRBD1	TGTGCCAGCAGTTCCCAGGGGGCTTGGAATTCACCCCTCCACTTT	CASSSQGAWNSPLHF
once	TRBJ1-3	TRBV12-3/TRBV12-4	-	TGTGCCAGCAGTTTACCCGGAAACACCATATATTTT	CASSLPGNTIYF
-	TRBJ1-2	TRBV7-2	-	TGTGCCAGCAGCTTAGTAACCTATGGCTACACCTTC	CASSLVTYGYTF
-	TRBJ2-7	TRBV7-6	TRBD1	TGTGCCAGCAGCTTAGTGGACTGGAAGGACAGGGGACGCCACGAGCAGTACTTC	CASSLVDWKDRGRHEQYF
-	TRBJ2-7	TRBV7-6	TRBD2	TGTGCCAGCAGTCGGACTAGCGGGGGCTCCTACGAGCAGTACTTC	CASSRTSGGSYEQYF
-	TRBJ2-6	TRBV12-5	-	TGTGCTAGTGGTTTCCCGGGGTACGGGGCCAACGTCCTGACTTTC	CASGFPGYGANVLTF
-	TRBJ1-5	TRBV7-9	TRBD1	TGTGCCAGCAGCATTACAGGGGGCGCGAGCAATCAGCCCCAGCATTTT	CASSITGGASNQPQHF
-	TRBJ2-7	TRBV6-5	TRBD2	TGTGCCAGCAGTTGGACGGGACTAGCGATCGACGAGCAGTACTTC	CASSWTGLAIDEQYF
-	TRBJ2-7	TRBV7-9	TRBD1	TGTGCCAGCAGCTTTACGGGACAGGGACGCGAGCAGTACTTC	CASSFTGQGREQYF
-	TRBJ2-2	TRBV6-5	TRBD2	TGTGCCAGCACCGGGACTAGCTTGTGGACCGGGGAGCTGTTTTTT	CASTGTSLWTGELFF
-	TRBJ2-7	TRBV7-2	-	TGTGCCAGCAGCTTAGGGACGCCCTACGAGCAGTACTTC	CASSLGTPYEQYF
-	TRBJ2-3	TRBV3-1/TRBV3-2	-	TGTGCCAGCAGCCAAGGGCGGGGCTTCGCTAGCACAGATACGCAGTATTTT	CASSQGRGFASTDTQYF
-	TRBJ1-6	TRBV9	-	TGTGCCAGCAGCGTAGCTGAACGCAGTTCACCCCTCCACTTT	CASSVAERSSPLHF
-	TRBJ1-5	TRBV27	-	TGTGCCAGCAGCCAAGGGCGCAACAATCAGCCCCAGCATTTT	CASSQGRNNQPQHF
-	TRBJ2-7	TRBV19	TRBD1	TGTGCCAGTAGTCGTAAGTGGGACAGGAACTACGAGCAGTACTTC	CASSRKWDRNYEQYF
-	TRBJ1-5	TRBV19	-	TGTGCCAGTAGTGCACAGGTTGGCAATCAGCCCCAGCATTTT	CASSAQVGNQPQHF